This TCR beta chain was recorded in a study of T-cell reconstitution after alpha-beta-depleted transplantation in children. As concerns this clonotype: The antigen is undetermined.

TCRbeta library preparation incorporated unique molecular identifiers. TCRdb re-called the PCR reads with MiXCR, one entry per CDR3 protein. The repertoire has 700,000 to 950,000 distinct CDR3 sequences, roughly 15% of them found once; the top ten carry about 5%. Findings and caveats of the study: Hyperexpanded clones declined; after one year, newly produced T cells mostly supplied diversity. Some patients' high day-60 TCRbeta diversity was traced to surviving recipient T cells and thymic progenitors.

Germline V CDR1 and CDR2: SGHTS, YDEGEE. CDR3 length equals 15 residues. Trimming removed 5 bases from V and 7 bases from J; junction bases left unmatched: 10. The chain is built from TRBV5-8 and TRBJ1-5; 9 bases align to TRBD1. The origin of this receptor is a male patient younger than 18 who had a stem cell transplant for acute lymphoblastic leukemia, so the T cells may come from the graft donor. The source material was PBMCs, mostly from graft donor cells, sampled 360 days after TCRalphabeta/CD19-depleted stem cell transplant. The CDR3 DNA reads TGTGCCAGCAGGAAGCGGGACAGGGCGCAGCAGCCCCAGCATTTT. Encoded protein: CASRKRDRAQQPQHF.